The 32 T cell receptor beta chains below all came from one sample that was sequenced in a study of cytomegalovirus exposure and HLA in healthy donors. The PCR ran on 60 Vbeta and 13 Jbeta primers. Sequencing used immunoSEQ multiplex PCR; TCRdb keeps in-frame clones, though not all of them. The repertoire holds 150,000 to 200,000 clones, with about 81% as singletons. The sequencing input was PBMCs. These TCRs come from a man between 18 and 35 years old in good health and CMV-seronegative.

The chain joins TRBV19 to TRBJ2-1, with D perhaps matching TRBD2 (6 bases). V lost 0 bases to trimming and J lost 1 base, with 19 bases between them. CDR1 is LNHDA and CDR2 is SQIVND in the germline V gene (reference sequence). The CDR3 has 19 residues. CDR3 sequence (DNA): TGTGCCAGTAGTATAGACCCCCCAGTTTTAGCGGAATCCTACAATGAGCAGTTCTTC. Residues: CASSIDPPVLAESYNEQFF.

The chain has TRBV11-1 and TRBJ1-6; the D gene is possibly TRBD1 (6 bases). This CDR3 has 15 amino acids. Per the germline V gene, CDR1 is SGHAT and CDR2 is FQDESV (reference sequence). Trimming cost V 5 bases and J 10 bases, with 18 bases left between them. The chain's CDR3 is CASSPHQGSGSPLHF. The CDR3 bases are TGTGCCAGCAGCCCTCACCAGGGGAGCGGCTCACCCCTCCACTTT.

This clone was recorded a few times. The CDR3 DNA is TGTGCCAGCAGCCCAGACTCTGGGGCCAACGTCCTGACTTTC. Its protein is CASSPDSGANVLTF. This chain joins TRBV5-6 and TRBJ2-6; D is undetermined. The CDR3 loop spans 14 amino acids. V lost 4 bases, J lost 0 bases, and 5 bases lay in between. The germline V gene has CDR1 SGHDT and CDR2 YYEEEE.

This chain uses TRBV28 with TRBJ2-7; D may be TRBD2 (5 bases). Germline loops: CDR1 MDHEN, CDR2 SYDVKM. V lost 5 bases and J 4 bases, leaving 15 bases between the germline ends. This CDR3 is built from 14 residues. DNA for the CDR3: TGTGCCAGCAGTGGAACGAATACGGGGTACGAGCAGTACTTC. It specifies CASSGTNTGYEQYF.

The CDR3 reads CASSLDRGTDEKLFF. In nucleotides, the CDR3 is TGCGCCAGCAGCTTGGACAGGGGGACGGATGAAAAACTGTTTTTT. The rearrangement uses TRBV5-1 and TRBJ1-4; 8 bases map to TRBD1. This CDR3 contains 15 residues. Looked up from germline, CDR1 is SGHRS and CDR2 is YFSETQ. V dropped 0 bases and J dropped 6; count of bases not matched to a gene: 4.

This rearrangement joins TRBV5-1 to TRBJ2-3, with TRBD1 matching over 10 bases. J was trimmed by 3 bases and V by 2 bases; bases with no gene match: 3. Germline V gene data show CDR1 as SGHRS and CDR2 as YFSETQ. The CDR3 sequence is 15 residues long. CDR3 in amino acids: CASSFRTGGTDTQYF. The DNA for the CDR3 is TGCGCCAGCAGCTTTAGGACAGGGGGGACAGATACGCAGTATTTT.

The chain employs TRBV9 and TRBJ1-1; no reliable D call. The CDR3 loop spans 12 amino acids. V gave up 2 bases and J gave up 7 bases, with 9 bases separating them. The V gene's germline CDR1 is SGDLS and CDR2 YYNGEE. Here the CDR3 DNA reads TGTGCCAGCAGCGTGGGCGTAGGTGAAGCTTTCTTT. Translating gives CASSVGVGEAFF. Full variable domain (rest looked up from reference TRBV9 and TRBJ1-1): DSGVTQTPKHLITATGQRVTLRCSPRSGDLSVYWYQQSLDQGLQFLIQYYNGEERAKGNILERFSAQQFPDLHSELNLSSLELGDSALYFCASSVGVGEAFFGQGTRLTVV.

The chain links TRBV9 to TRBJ1-2; D is uncertain. The germline CDR1 and CDR2 sequences are SGDLS and YYNGEE. This CDR3 is built from 13 residues. Deletions cut 2 bases from V and 8 bases from J, with 13 bases between. The CDR3 sequence is CASSVDSGGGYTF. The CDR3 nucleotides read TGTGCCAGCAGCGTGGACTCCGGCGGCGGCTACACCTTC.

In this sample, this clone turned up a few times. V gene TRBV2 combines with J gene TRBJ1-2; D possibly corresponds to TRBD1 (6 bases). The CDR3 totals 14 residues. Germline V gene data show CDR1 as SNHLY and CDR2 as FYNNEI. V dropped 7 bases and J dropped 8 bases, with 20 bases sitting between them. Written as DNA, the CDR3 is TGTGCCAGCACGGGCAGGGGAAGTGTGGGGGGCTACACCTTC. Protein: CASTGRGSVGGYTF.

This chain connects TRBV9 to TRBJ1-1, with D unresolved. Germline CDR1 SGDLS, CDR2 YYNGEE. The CDR3 contains 13 residues. V was pared by 0 bases and J by 3 bases, with 6 bases between. The CDR3 coding sequence is TGTGCCAGCAGCGTAGGCGGTTACACTGAAGCTTTCTTT. It codes for CASSVGGYTEAFF.

For this clone: Sequence at one end of the junction differs from germline and may be a read error. The chain carries TRBV7-9 and TRBJ2-7, with 10 bases lining up with TRBD2. Looked up from germline, CDR1 is SEHNR and CDR2 is FQNEAQ (reference sequence). CDR3 length equals 16 residues. CDR3 loop: CSSSSSSSGSIHEQYF. CDR3 in DNA: TGTTCCAGCAGCTCCTCTTCTAGCGGGAGTATTCACGAGCAGTACTTC.

The chain joins TRBV9 to TRBJ2-7, with 8 bases matching TRBD1. The CDR3 length is 14 residues. The junction had 13 bases not matched to a gene; V was cut back by 7 bases and J by 7 bases. The germline V gene has CDR1 SGDLS and CDR2 YYNGEE. This CDR3 reads CASGQGGLREEQYF. In nucleotides, the CDR3 is TGTGCCAGCGGACAGGGCGGACTAAGGGAGGAGCAGTACTTC. Using reference TRBV9 and TRBJ2-7 for the parts outside the CDR3, the full variable domain is DSGVTQTPKHLITATGQRVTLRCSPRSGDLSVYWYQQSLDQGLQFLIQYYNGEERAKGNILERFSAQQFPDLHSELNLSSLELGDSALYFCASGQGGLREEQYFGPGTRLTVT.

The J gene is TRBJ2-5, the V gene TRBV2, with D perhaps TRBD2 (6 bases). V shed 8 bases and J shed 2 bases, with 9 bases lying between them. CDR1 SNHLY and CDR2 FYNNEI come from the germline V gene. CDR3 size: 12 residues. This CDR3 reads CASWLAQETQYF. CDR3 coding DNA: TGTGCCAGCTGGCTAGCGCAAGAGACCCAGTACTTC. The full variable domain, with the rest looked up from reference TRBV2 and TRBJ2-5, is EPEVTQTPSHQVTQMGQEVILRCVPISNHLYFYWYRQILGQKVEFLVSFYNNEISEKSEIFDDQFSVERPDGSNFTLKIRSTKLEDSAMYFCASWLAQETQYFGPGTRLLVL.

The chain uses TRBV5-1 and TRBJ2-2; D uncertain. The V gene's germline CDR1 is SGHRS and CDR2 YFSETQ. The CDR3 covers 14 residues. V was shortened by 0 bases and J by 1 base, with 4 bases between the two germline ends. The CDR3 bases are TGCGCCAGCAGCTTGGTCCAGAACACCGGGGAGCTGTTTTTT. Translating gives CASSLVQNTGELFF.

The chain couples TRBV7-9 to TRBJ2-3, with TRBD1 matching over 7 bases. With 4 bases clipped from V and 6 bases from J, the junction kept 4 bases outside the gene matches. The germline V gene encodes CDR1 SEHNR and CDR2 FQNEAQ (reference sequence). There are 13 residues in the CDR3. The CDR3 nucleotides are TGTGCCAGCAGCTCGAGGGGGCTCGATACGCAGTATTTT. Protein: CASSSRGLDTQYF.

The CDR3 coding sequence is TGCGCCAGCAGCCACGGGACAGGGGAGTATGAGCAGTTCTTC. The encoded protein is CASSHGTGEYEQFF. This rearrangement joins TRBV4-3 to TRBJ2-1, with 10 bases identical to TRBD1. Per the germline V gene, CDR1 is LGHNA and CDR2 is YSLEER. This CDR3 region has 14 residues. J lost 8 bases, V lost 3 bases, and 4 bases had no gene match.

The chain uses TRBV4-1 and TRBJ1-5; 9 bases are shared with TRBD1. This CDR3 is 15 amino acids long. Germline assignment: CDR1 MGHRA and CDR2 YSYEKL. V lost 3 bases to trimming and J lost 1 base; unmatched junction nucleotides: 1. The CDR3 loop is CASSQGQGSNQPQHF. DNA of the CDR3: TGCGCCAGCAGCCAGGGACAGGGCAGCAATCAGCCCCAGCATTTT.

This clone was observed a single time. The CDR3 nucleotides read TGTGCCAGCACCCAGACAGAAAACACTGAAGCTTTCTTT. Its translation is CASTQTENTEAFF. The rearrangement joins TRBV7-9 to TRBJ1-1; D possibly corresponds to TRBD1 (5 bases). Trimming took 7 bases from V and 2 from J, leaving 11 bases between them. In germline, CDR1 is SEHNR, CDR2 FQNEAQ (reference sequence). The CDR3 loop spans 13 amino acids. The full variable domain, rest sourced from reference TRBV7-9 and TRBJ1-1, is DTGVSQNPRHKITKRGQNVTFRCDPISEHNRLYWYRQTLGQGPEFLTYFQNEAQLEKSRLLSDRFSAERPKGSFSTLEIQRTEQGDSAMYLCASTQTENTEAFFGQGTRLTVV.

This chain uses TRBV15 with TRBJ1-2; perhaps TRBD1 as D (6 bases). V was shortened by 4 bases and J by 5 bases, with 14 bases between the two germline ends. Per germline, CDR1 LNHNV and CDR2 YYDKDF (reference sequence). The CDR3 runs to 14 residues. CDR3 nucleotides: TGTGCCACCAGCATAAGGGGGTCGAGGTATGGCTACACCTTC. Translated: CATSIRGSRYGYTF.

This clone was seen more than once but under ten times. This chain uses TRBV25-1 with TRBJ2-7, with 10 nucleotides matching TRBD1. V gave up 4 bases and J gave up 4 bases; unmatched junction bases: 7. Germline-derived CDR1 and CDR2 are MGHDK and SYGVNS. This CDR3 comprises 15 residues. The CDR3 is CASSGRTGGDYEQYF. CDR3 bases: TGTGCCAGCAGTGGCCGGACAGGGGGTGATTACGAGCAGTACTTC.

The sample holds a few counts of this clone. CDR3 sequence: CASNSGQGGLAGAYEQYF. The CDR3 DNA reads TGTGCCAGCAATTCGGGACAGGGGGGACTAGCGGGAGCCTACGAGCAGTACTTC. This chain joins TRBV14 and TRBJ2-7; 14 bases align to TRBD2. Germline V gives CDR1 SGHDN, CDR2 FVKESK. The CDR3 totals 18 residues. Losses at the gene ends were 7 bases for V and 2 bases for J; bases not matched to a gene: 13.

The V gene is TRBV7-8, the J gene TRBJ2-5, with D possibly matching TRBD1 (6 bases). V lost 2 bases and J lost 4, with 17 bases in between. CDR3 length: 16 amino acids. The germline CDR1 and CDR2 sequences are SGHVS and FQNEAQ. The DNA for the CDR3 is TGTGCCAGCAGCTTAAGGAGACACAGGGAATCAGAGACCCAGTACTTC. This translates into CASSLRRHRESETQYF.

This chain joins TRBV7-9 and TRBJ2-1; D is ambiguous. This CDR3 is 15 amino acids long. The ends were cut back, 5 bases at V and 2 bases at J, with 13 bases in the middle. Germline V gene sequence: CDR1 SEHNR, CDR2 FQNEAQ (reference sequence). The CDR3 protein is CASSLFGSTYNEQFF. DNA for the CDR3: TGTGCCAGCAGCCTATTCGGGTCAACCTACAATGAGCAGTTCTTC. The whole variable domain, remainder taken from reference TRBV7-9 and TRBJ2-1, is DTGVSQNPRHKITKRGQNVTFRCDPISEHNRLYWYRQTLGQGPEFLTYFQNEAQLEKSRLLSDRFSAERPKGSFSTLEIQRTEQGDSAMYLCASSLFGSTYNEQFFGPGTRLTVL.

About this clone: Other DNA sequences within the sample encode an identical CDR3. The J gene is TRBJ2-2, the V gene TRBV9; the match to TRBD2 covers 7 bases. Germline V gene data show CDR1 as SGDLS and CDR2 as YYNGEE. This CDR3 has 16 amino acids. Unmatched junction bases numbered 6, after V lost 3 bases and J lost 1 base. The CDR3 reads CASSAGLAENTGELFF. The CDR3 coding sequence is TGTGCCAGCAGCGCTGGGCTAGCGGAGAACACCGGGGAGCTGTTTTTT. The full variable domain, in which reference TRBV9 and TRBJ2-2 provide the parts outside the CDR3, is DSGVTQTPKHLITATGQRVTLRCSPRSGDLSVYWYQQSLDQGLQFLIQYYNGEERAKGNILERFSAQQFPDLHSELNLSSLELGDSALYFCASSAGLAENTGELFFGEGSRLTVL.

The chain uses TRBV10-1 and TRBJ1-1; D not resolved. This CDR3 has 13 amino acids. Germline V lookup: CDR1 WNHNN, CDR2 SYGVQD (reference sequence). Trimming left V 2 bases short and J 2 bases short, with 6 bases between. Here the CDR3 DNA reads TGCGCCAGCAGTGAGACAGTTAACACTGAAGCTTTCTTT. Translating gives CASSETVNTEAFF.

The V gene is TRBV19, the J gene TRBJ2-3; 8 bases fit TRBD1. The junction had 8 bases not matched to a gene; V was cut back by 7 bases and J by 2 bases. Germline values: CDR1 LNHDA, CDR2 SQIVND (reference sequence). The CDR3 consists of 15 residues. The CDR3 nucleotides are TGTGCCAGTACTGGGACAGGCTCCTCCACAGATACGCAGTATTTT. Its translation: CASTGTGSSTDTQYF.

This chain joins TRBV11-2 and TRBJ2-7; TRBD1 might be the D (5 bases). CDR3 size: 14 residues. Germline CDR1 reads SGHAT; CDR2 reads FQNNGV. Trimming took 3 bases from V and 3 from J, leaving 12 bases between them. The CDR3 DNA follows: TGTGCCAGCAGCTTTGGGCAGGGCCACTACGAGCAGTACTTC. This encodes CASSFGQGHYEQYF. The full variable domain, in which reference TRBV11-2 and TRBJ2-7 provide the parts outside the CDR3, is EAGVAQSPRYKIIEKRQSVAFWCNPISGHATLYWYQQILGQGPKLLIQFQNNGVVDDSQLPKDRFSAERLKGVDSTLKIQPAKLEDSAVYLCASSFGQGHYEQYFGPGTRLTVT.

A single count supports this clone. J is TRBJ1-2 and V is TRBV2, with D possibly matching TRBD1 (5 bases). The CDR3 has 11 residues. Germline assignment: CDR1 SNHLY and CDR2 FYNNEI. Trimming removed 11 bases at V and 7 bases at J, with 14 bases between. CDR3 amino acids: CAGGTGGGYTF. CDR3 nucleotide sequence: TGTGCCGGGGGGACCGGCGGTGGCTACACCTTC.

The CDR3 region is CASSRLGRAYEQYF. In DNA form, the CDR3 reads TGTGCCAGCAGCAGACTCGGCAGGGCCTACGAGCAGTACTTC. The V and J genes are TRBV13 and TRBJ2-7, with a tentative D call TRBD1 (5 bases). The CDR3 has 14 amino acids. In germline, CDR1 is PRHDT, CDR2 FYEKMQ (reference sequence). Deletions cut 5 bases from V and 2 bases from J, with 13 bases between.

The genes are TRBV5-4 and TRBJ2-1; 9 bases map to TRBD2. The CDR3 consists of 14 residues. The germline CDR1 and CDR2 sequences are SGHNT and YYREEE (reference sequence). V lost 2 bases, J lost 5 bases, and 2 bases stayed unmatched. CDR3 protein: CASSLLAGNNEQFF. CDR3 sequence (DNA): TGTGCCAGCAGCTTACTAGCGGGCAACAATGAGCAGTTCTTC.

This clone has a handful of counts. The rearrangement joins TRBV7-8 to TRBJ2-7; 12 bases agree with TRBD2. CDR1 is SGHVS, CDR2 FQNEAQ, per germline. CDR3 length equals 21 residues. After removal of 5 bases from V and 3 bases from J, the junction contained 23 bases not matched to a gene. Here the CDR3 DNA reads TGTGCCAGCAGCCTAGATAGCGATACCGGACTAGCGGGGACGTTTTACTACGAGCAGTACTTC. This sequence encodes CASSLDSDTGLAGTFYYEQYF. Based on the CDR3 plus reference TRBV7-8 and TRBJ2-7, the full variable domain is GAGVSQSPRYKVAKRGQDVALRCDPISGHVSLFWYQQALGQGPEFLTYFQNEAQLDKSGLPSDRFFAERPEGSVSTLKIQRTQQEDSAVYLCASSLDSDTGLAGTFYYEQYFGPGTRLTVT.

This clone was detected a few times. This CDR3 reads CATSSASGSYEQYF. In nucleotides, the CDR3 is TGTGCCACCAGCAGTGCTAGCGGGAGTTACGAGCAGTACTTC. The genes are TRBV15 and TRBJ2-7; TRBD2 aligns across 10 bases. V was clipped by 3 bases and J by 4 bases; unmatched bases: 3. CDR3 size: 14 residues. Germline V CDR1 and CDR2: LNHNV, YYDKDF (reference sequence).